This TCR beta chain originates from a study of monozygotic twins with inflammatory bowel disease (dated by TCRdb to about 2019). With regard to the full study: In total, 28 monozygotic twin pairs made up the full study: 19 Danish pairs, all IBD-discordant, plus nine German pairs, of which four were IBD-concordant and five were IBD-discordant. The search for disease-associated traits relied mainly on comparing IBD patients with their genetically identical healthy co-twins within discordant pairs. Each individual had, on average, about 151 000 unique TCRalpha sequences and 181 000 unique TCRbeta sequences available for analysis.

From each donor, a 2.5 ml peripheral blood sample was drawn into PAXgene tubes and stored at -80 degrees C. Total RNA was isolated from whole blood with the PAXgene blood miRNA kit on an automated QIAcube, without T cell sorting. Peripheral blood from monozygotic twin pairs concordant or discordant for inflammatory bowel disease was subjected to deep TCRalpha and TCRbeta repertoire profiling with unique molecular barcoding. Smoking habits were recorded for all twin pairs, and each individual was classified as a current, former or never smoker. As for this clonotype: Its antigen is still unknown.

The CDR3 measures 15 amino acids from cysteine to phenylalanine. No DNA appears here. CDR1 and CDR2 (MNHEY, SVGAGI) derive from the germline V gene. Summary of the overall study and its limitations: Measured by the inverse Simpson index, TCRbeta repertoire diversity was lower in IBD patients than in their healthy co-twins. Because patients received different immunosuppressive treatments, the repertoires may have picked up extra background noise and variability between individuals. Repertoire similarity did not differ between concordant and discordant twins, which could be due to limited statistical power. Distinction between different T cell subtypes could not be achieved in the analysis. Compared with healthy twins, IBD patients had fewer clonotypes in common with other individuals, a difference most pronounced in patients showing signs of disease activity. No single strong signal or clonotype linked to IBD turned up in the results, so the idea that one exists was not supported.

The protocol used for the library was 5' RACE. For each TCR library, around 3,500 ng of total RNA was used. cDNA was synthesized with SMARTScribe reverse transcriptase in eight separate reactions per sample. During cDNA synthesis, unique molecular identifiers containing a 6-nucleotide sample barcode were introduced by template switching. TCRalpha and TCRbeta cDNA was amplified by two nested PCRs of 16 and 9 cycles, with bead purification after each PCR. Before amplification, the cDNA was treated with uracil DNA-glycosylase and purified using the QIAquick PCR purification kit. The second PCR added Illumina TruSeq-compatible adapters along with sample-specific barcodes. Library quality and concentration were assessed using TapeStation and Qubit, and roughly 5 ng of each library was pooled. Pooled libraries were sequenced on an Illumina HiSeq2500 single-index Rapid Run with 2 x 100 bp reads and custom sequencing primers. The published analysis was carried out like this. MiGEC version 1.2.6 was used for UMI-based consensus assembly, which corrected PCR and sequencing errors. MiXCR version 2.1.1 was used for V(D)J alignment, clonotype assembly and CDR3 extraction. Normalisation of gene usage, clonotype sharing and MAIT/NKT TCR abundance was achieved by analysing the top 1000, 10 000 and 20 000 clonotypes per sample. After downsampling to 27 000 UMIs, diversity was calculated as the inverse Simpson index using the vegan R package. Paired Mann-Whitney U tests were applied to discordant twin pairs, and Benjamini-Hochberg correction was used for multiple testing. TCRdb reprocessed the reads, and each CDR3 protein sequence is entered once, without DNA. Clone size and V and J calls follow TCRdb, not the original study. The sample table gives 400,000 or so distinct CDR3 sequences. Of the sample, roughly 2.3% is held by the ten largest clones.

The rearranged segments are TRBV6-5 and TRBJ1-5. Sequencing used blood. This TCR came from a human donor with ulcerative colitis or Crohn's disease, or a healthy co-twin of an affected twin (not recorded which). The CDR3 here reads CASSLQARGNQPQHF.